One sample yielded the 23 T cell receptor beta chains listed below, sequenced in a study of T cell repertoires in cytomegalovirus infection. TCRdb ran MiXCR on the reads and lists one entry per CDR3 protein. Among roughly 150,000 distinct CDR3 sequences, 23% were seen once, and the ten largest hold approximately 11%. Sequencing input: PBMCs. These receptors were collected from a human donor in good health (CMV status not recorded). Some clones in this sample may be carry-over from other donors' samples.

V gene TRBV28 combines with J gene TRBJ1-4; D is unclear. The ends were cut back, 8 bases at V and 7 bases at J, with 23 bases in the middle. This CDR3 is 16 amino acids long. Germline V gives CDR1 MDHEN, CDR2 SYDVKM. CDR3 in DNA: TGTGCCAGCGGTAGTTCCGGGGATAGCAGTTTTGAAAAACTGTTTTTT. The encoded protein is CASGSSGDSSFEKLFF.

The chain employs TRBV29-1 and TRBJ2-7, with D perhaps matching TRBD2 (6 bases). CDR1 is SQVTM, CDR2 ANQGSEA, per germline. V lost 6 bases, J lost 4 bases, and 16 bases lay in between. The CDR3 runs 13 residues. The CDR3 here is CSVKKEGRYEQYF. In DNA form, the CDR3 reads TGCAGCGTGAAGAAGGAGGGGAGGTACGAGCAGTACTTC.

This clonotype came up a few times. The chain has TRBV12-3 or TRBV12-4 and TRBJ1-2; no clear D gene. V dropped 6 bases and J dropped 7 bases, with 15 bases sitting between them. CDR3 length: 13 residues. CDR3 sequence reads: CASSQRGGAGYTF. Here the CDR3 DNA reads TGTGCCAGCAGCCAAAGAGGCGGCGCTGGCTACACCTTC.

There are many counts of this clonotype. The chain carries TRBV28 and TRBJ1-2; D is possibly TRBD1 (6 bases). Looked up from germline, CDR1 is MDHEN and CDR2 is SYDVKM. The ends were cut back, 2 bases at V and 3 bases at J, with 10 bases in the middle. The CDR3 has 14 amino acids. CDR3 nucleotides: TGTGCCAGCAGTTTAAGGGGGGCGTACTATGGCTACACCTTC. Amino acids: CASSLRGAYYGYTF.

Many counts were recorded for this clonotype. The rearrangement joins TRBV28 to TRBJ2-1; D is possibly TRBD1 or TRBD2 (5 bases each). Germline values: CDR1 MDHEN, CDR2 SYDVKM. V lost 6 bases and J 0 bases, leaving 12 bases between the germline ends. CDR3 length: 15 residues. CDR3 sequence reads: CASSGIQGSYNEQFF. CDR3 in DNA: TGTGCCAGCAGCGGGATCCAGGGCTCCTACAATGAGCAGTTCTTC.

The table lists this clonotype with a few counts. The chain has TRBV5-4 and TRBJ2-1; 10 nucleotides match TRBD2. Germline values: CDR1 SGHNT, CDR2 YYREEE (reference sequence). V was clipped by 3 bases and J by 2 bases; unmatched bases: 5. CDR3 size: 16 residues. In DNA form, the CDR3 reads TGTGCCAGCAGCTCAGGAGCGGGAGGGCCCTACAATGAGCAGTTCTTC. Translating gives CASSSGAGGPYNEQFF. Looking up the rest from reference TRBV5-4 and TRBJ2-1 gives the full variable domain: ETGVTQSPTHLIKTRGQQVTLRCSSQSGHNTVSWYQQALGQGPQFIFQYYREEENGRGNFPPRFSGLQFPNYSSELNVNALELDDSALYLCASSSGAGGPYNEQFFGPGTRLTVL.

J is TRBJ2-3 and V is TRBV6-1; the match to TRBD2 covers 10 bases. Trimming at V came to 6 bases and at J to 6 bases, leaving 3 bases not matched to a gene. The CDR3 is made up of 13 amino acids. Germline V CDR1 and CDR2: MNHNS, SASEGT. CDR3 sequence: CASRTSGKDTQYF. CDR3 coding DNA: TGTGCCAGCAGAACTAGCGGGAAGGATACGCAGTATTTT.

This clonotype came up a few times. The V call is TRBV20-1, the J call TRBJ1-3, with D perhaps TRBD1 (5 bases). Trimming took 0 bases from V and 4 from J, leaving 19 bases between them. The CDR3 sequence is 17 residues long. From germline, CDR1 is DFQATT and CDR2 SNEGSKA (reference sequence). The CDR3 region is CSARDEDTSRTGNTIYF. CDR3 nucleotide sequence: TGCAGTGCTAGAGATGAGGACACCTCCAGGACAGGAAACACCATATATTTT.

The V gene is TRBV30, the J gene TRBJ2-2, with 8 bases identical to TRBD2. Trimming at V came to 3 bases and at J to 9 bases, leaving 3 bases not matched to a gene. Germline-derived CDR1 and CDR2 are GTSNPN and SVGIG (reference sequence). The CDR3 extends over 12 amino acids. As DNA, the CDR3 is TGTGCCTGGAGGCGGGGGGCGCGGGAGCTGTTTTTT. The encoded protein is CAWRRGARELFF.

The chain combines TRBV28 with TRBJ1-2; D remains unclear. The germline CDR1 and CDR2 sequences are MDHEN and SYDVKM. V was shortened by 5 bases and J by 7 bases, with 20 bases between the two germline ends. This CDR3 is built from 15 residues. Written as DNA, the CDR3 is TGTGCCAGCAGTCCACCTGGACTCTTCGCGGGTGGCTACACCTTC. Its protein is CASSPPGLFAGGYTF.

The chain combines TRBV10-2 with TRBJ2-7, with 8 bases fitting TRBD1. The germline gives CDR1 WSHSY, CDR2 SAAADI. The CDR3 sequence is 15 residues long. V was pared by 8 bases and J by 4 bases, with 13 bases of the junction left unmatched. The DNA of the CDR3 is TGCGCCAGCCGTACAATGGACAGGGAGGCTTACGAGCAGTACTTC. It yields the protein CASRTMDREAYEQYF.

The chain combines TRBV3-1 with TRBJ1-6, with 9 nucleotides matching TRBD1. Trimming took 4 bases from V and 13 from J; bases not matched to a gene: 8. The CDR3 consists of 14 residues. Germline CDR1 reads LGHDT; CDR2 reads YNNKEL (reference sequence). The CDR3 spells CASSLTGGRPPLHF. DNA of the CDR3: TGTGCCAGCAGCCTCACAGGGGGCCGTCCCCCCCTCCACTTT.

The rearrangement uses TRBV27 and TRBJ1-1, with D unclear. The germline V gene encodes CDR1 MNHEY and CDR2 SMNVEV (reference sequence). Trimming pared 3 bases from V and 1 base from J, leaving 6 bases between. The CDR3 contains 13 residues. The CDR3 loop is CASSFQENTEAFF. The CDR3 bases are TGTGCCAGCAGTTTCCAAGAGAACACTGAAGCTTTCTTT.

In its sample, this clonotype was seen a few times. The chain combines TRBV5-4 with TRBJ2-7; D remains unclear. Germline CDR1 is SGHNT and CDR2 is YYREEE (reference sequence). The CDR3 extends over 14 amino acids. The V gene lost 0 bases and the J gene lost 2 bases, with 9 bases spanning the gap. The CDR3 sequence is CASSLDGPTYEQYF. The CDR3 DNA sequence: TGTGCCAGCAGCTTGGACGGACCCACCTACGAGCAGTACTTC.

This clonotype was detected only a few times. The V gene is TRBV6-2 or TRBV6-3, the J gene TRBJ2-5; no firm D call. With 5 bases removed from V and 2 bases from J, the gap between germline ends came to 3 bases. Germline V CDR1 and CDR2: MNHEY, SVGEGT. The CDR3 contains 11 residues. The CDR3 region is CASSEQETQYF. CDR3 nucleotide sequence: TGTGCCAGCAGTGAACAAGAGACCCAGTACTTC.

Regarding this clonotype: A much larger clone lies a single base off, so this may be a read error. This sequence joins TRBV7-2 and TRBJ2-1; the D gene is possibly TRBD2 (5 bases). Per germline, CDR1 SGHTA and CDR2 FQGNSA. The CDR3 runs 14 residues. CDR3 coding DNA: TGTGCCAGCGGCTTAGCGACTAACCGACATGAGCAGTTCTTC. It specifies CASGLATNRHEQFF.

The chain uses TRBV2 and TRBJ2-2; no reliable D call. V shed 4 bases and J shed 7 bases, with 7 bases lying between them. The germline gives CDR1 SNHLY, CDR2 FYNNEI. The length of the CDR3 is 12 residues. The CDR3 region has the DNA TGTGCCAGCAGTGGAGAAGGCGGGGAGCTGTTTTTT. Its protein is CASSGEGGELFF.

This clonotype has a handful of counts. The CDR3 reads CASVWDRGDEQYF. Written as DNA, the CDR3 is TGTGCCAGCGTTTGGGACAGGGGTGACGAGCAGTACTTC. The chain has TRBV2 and TRBJ2-7; 10 bases are a match to TRBD1. V trimming: 8 bases; J trimming: 5 bases; junction bases outside the gene matches: 6. CDR3 size: 13 residues. Germline V gives CDR1 SNHLY, CDR2 FYNNEI. The whole variable domain, remainder taken from reference TRBV2 and TRBJ2-7, is EPEVTQTPSHQVTQMGQEVILRCVPISNHLYFYWYRQILGQKVEFLVSFYNNEISEKSEIFDDQFSVERPDGSNFTLKIRSTKLEDSAMYFCASVWDRGDEQYFGPGTRLTVT.

CDR3 protein: CASSSGGIPYEQYF. DNA for the CDR3: TGTGCCAGCTCCTCAGGGGGCATCCCCTACGAGCAGTACTTC. The V call is TRBV18, the J call TRBJ2-7; 8 bases line up with TRBD1. This CDR3 contains 14 residues. CDR1 KGHSH and CDR2 LQKENI come from the germline V gene. Losses at the gene ends were 6 bases for V and 2 bases for J; bases not matched to a gene: 6.

This clonotype was recorded at least ten times. This chain joins TRBV11-2 and TRBJ2-7; D tentatively fits TRBD1 or TRBD2 (5 bases each). Germline V gene lookup returns CDR1 SGHAT and CDR2 FQNNGV. The V end was cut by 5 bases, the J end by 0 bases, with 14 bases between. This CDR3 region has 15 residues. The CDR3 sequence: CASSPGAVSSYEQYF. DNA of the CDR3: TGTGCCAGCAGCCCCGGGGCCGTAAGCTCCTACGAGCAGTACTTC.

J is TRBJ1-1 and V is TRBV12-3 or TRBV12-4; possibly TRBD1 for D (6 bases). Trimming removed 0 bases from V and 11 bases from J, with 13 bases in between. This CDR3 region has 13 residues. CDR3 bases: TGTGCCAGCAGTTTAGCGGGGGCGCGGTATGCTTTCTTT. Residues: CASSLAGARYAFF.

This clonotype appeared many times. J is TRBJ2-4 and V is TRBV28; perhaps TRBD2 as D (5 bases). The V end lost 10 bases, the J end lost 0 bases, and 16 bases lay between the germline ends. Germline CDR1 reads MDHEN; CDR2 reads SYDVKM. This CDR3 has 15 amino acids. Here the CDR3 DNA reads TGTGCCACCAAAAGCGGAGACTTAGCCAAAAACATTCAGTACTTC. Amino acid sequence: CATKSGDLAKNIQYF.

J is TRBJ2-7 and V is TRBV20-1; D is ambiguous. In germline, CDR1 is DFQATT, CDR2 SNEGSKA (reference sequence). The V and J ends lost 3 bases and 0 bases respectively, with 9 bases between them. The CDR3 loop spans 13 amino acids. The CDR3 sequence is CSARSRASYEQYF. The CDR3 bases are TGCAGTGCTAGGAGTAGAGCCTCCTACGAGCAGTACTTC.